This TCR beta chain was obtained from a study of cytomegalovirus exposure and HLA in healthy donors. For this clone: Antigen: not known.

Germline CDR1 reads LNHDA; CDR2 reads SQIVND (reference sequence). V shed 3 bases and J 6 bases; nucleotides not matched to a gene: 16. This CDR3 is 18 amino acids long. The PCR had 60 Vbeta and 13 Jbeta primers. TCRdb's copy holds only in-frame clones and misses some; the assay was immunoSEQ multiplex PCR. The table shows some 130,000 clones, with around three quarters occurring only once. The study, taken as a whole, reports: Later on, an analysis found that several of the most significant clusters appeared to be linked to common viral pathogens, which included parvovirus B19. There was a cluster of highly shared sequence variants that was likely a sequencing artifact.

The rearrangement links TRBV19 to TRBJ2-2; TRBD1 matches 7 bases. Sequencing used PBMCs. The TCR sequence derives from a male donor in good health and CMV-seropositive. The CDR3 bases are TGTGCCAGTAGTATGGGGCACCGGGACAGTTGGTCGTCCGGGGAGCTGTTTTTT. Encoded protein: CASSMGHRDSWSSGELFF.